The rows below give T cell receptor beta chains drawn from one sample of a study of metastatic and nonmetastatic thyroid tumors. TCRdb re-called clones via MiXCR from the PCR reads. The sample yields 25,000 to 30,000 clones, around 25% seen once. The sequencing sample was made of blood. Receptors were obtained from a female donor with papillary thyroid cancer or a benign thyroid nodule (not recorded which). Some clones in this sample may be carry-over from other donors' samples. Each CDR3 is given with its conserved first and last residue. The D gene is left open where the match is weak. Clone size, where shown, is once, few, many, or a class for clones that have expanded.

v_call	j_call	d_call	clone_size	cdr3_aa	cdr3_nt
TRBV9	TRBJ2-7	TRBD2	many	CASSATSGTYEQYF	TGTGCCAGCAGCGCGACTAGCGGGACCTACGAGCAGTACTTC
TRBV5-1	TRBJ1-4	NA	NA	CASSLDAMISHVLVDEKLLF	TGCGCCAGCAGCCTGGACGCTATGATTTCCCATGTTTTGGTCGATGAAAAACTGCTTTTT
TRBV5-1	TRBJ2-7	TRBD2	NA	CASSKGLAGYEQYF	TGCGCCAGCAGCAAGGGACTAGCGGGGTACGAGCAGTACTTC
TRBV4-1	TRBJ2-3	TRBD2	many	CASSQAGGTSGARATQYF	TGCGCCAGCAGCCAAGCCGGAGGGACTAGCGGGGCTCGCGCTACGCAGTATTTT
TRBV11-2	TRBJ2-1	NA	NA	CASSGLRPGSAYNEQFF	TGTGCCAGTAGTGGGTTACGGCCAGGAAGCGCCTACAATGAGCAGTTCTTC
TRBV20-1	TRBJ2-2	NA	many	CSARGLTAVGELFF	TGCAGTGCTAGAGGTTTGACTGCGGTGGGGGAGCTGTTTTTT
TRBV19	TRBJ2-2	NA	NA	CASSTHTTRAYGTGELFF	TGTGCCAGTAGTACTCATACGACTAGAGCCTATGGCACCGGGGAGCTGTTTTTT
TRBV6-5	TRBJ1-1	NA	medium-sized	CASSYSINTEAFF	TGTGCCAGCAGTTACTCGATCAACACTGAAGCTTTCTTT
TRBV4-2	TRBJ2-1	NA	few	CASSQYPTLVYNEQFF	TGTGCCAGCAGCCAATATCCGACTTTGGTATACAATGAGCAGTTCTTC
TRBV6-4	TRBJ1-6	TRBD1	many	CASSDSTGTGNSPLHF	TGTGCCAGCAGTGACTCGACCGGGACAGGAAATTCACCCCTCCACTTT
TRBV9	TRBJ2-2	NA	many	CASSVWGDTGELFF	TGTGCCAGCAGCGTATGGGGGGACACCGGGGAGCTGTTTTTT
TRBV7-9	TRBJ1-2	TRBD1	many	CASSSGGTNYGYTF	TGTGCCAGCAGCTCAGGGGGTACGAACTATGGCTACACCTTC
TRBV6-5	TRBJ2-5	TRBD2	few	CASSYSSTSGGVETQYF	TGTGCCAGCAGTTACTCGTCGACTAGCGGGGGGGTGGAGACCCAGTACTTC
TRBV3-1	TRBJ2-3	TRBD2	few	CASSPQKRGATTDTQYF	TGTGCCAGCAGCCCACAGAAGCGGGGCGCAACCACAGATACGCAGTATTTT
TRBV6-4	TRBJ1-2	TRBD1	few	CASSGTGDYGYTF	TGTGCCAGCTCCGGGACAGGGGACTATGGCTACACCTTC
TRBV12-3/TRBV12-4	TRBJ2-3	TRBD1	NA	CASSFVRGRDTQYF	TGTGCCAGCAGTTTCGTTAGGGGGCGAGATACGCAGTATTTT
TRBV18	TRBJ2-2	TRBD2	NA	CASSPPLAGGPRTGELFF	TGTGCTAGCTCACCGCCACTAGCGGGAGGGCCGCGAACCGGGGAGCTGTTTTTT
TRBV20-1	TRBJ2-7	NA	many	CSAPTGASASYEQYF	TGCAGTGCTCCTACCGGGGCTAGCGCATCCTACGAGCAGTACTTC
TRBV6-5	TRBJ2-1	TRBD2	few	CASSYSMGLAGADEQFF	TGTGCCAGCAGTTACTCGATGGGTCTAGCGGGAGCTGATGAGCAGTTCTTC
TRBV27	TRBJ2-1	NA	NA	CASRTPHLNEQFF	TGTGCCAGCAGGACCCCCCACTTGAATGAGCAGTTCTTC
TRBV30	TRBJ2-1	TRBD2	many	CAWASGRLAVSYNEQFF	TGTGCCTGGGCGTCGGGGAGACTAGCGGTCTCCTACAATGAGCAGTTCTTC
TRBV5-1	TRBJ1-4	NA	many	CASSLSATTEKLFF	TGCGCCAGCAGCTTGTCTGCGACTACGGAAAAACTGTTTTTT
TRBV30	TRBJ1-1	TRBD1	many	CAWREDRRGGAFF	TGTGCCTGGAGGGAGGACAGGCGGGGGGGAGCTTTCTTT
TRBV11-3	TRBJ2-7	NA	many	CASSLVVDEQYF	TGTGCCAGCAGCTTAGTAGTGGACGAGCAGTACTTC
TRBV27	TRBJ2-7	TRBD1	few	CASTSGQGTYEQYF	TGTGCCAGCACCTCGGGACAGGGGACCTACGAGCAGTACTTC
TRBV5-6	TRBJ1-2	NA	NA	CASSSKHRVFGGYTF	TGTGCCAGCAGCTCGAAGCACAGGGTCTTTGGTGGCTACACCTTC
TRBV7-8	TRBJ2-1	NA	NA	CASSSVPTRGTFNEQFF	TGTGCCAGCAGCTCCGTACCCACCCGGGGGACTTTCAATGAGCAGTTCTTC
TRBV6-2/TRBV6-3	TRBJ2-2	NA	NA	CASTDRWETGELFF	TGTGCCAGCACCGACAGGTGGGAAACCGGCGAGCTGTTTTTT
TRBV6-1	TRBJ1-2	NA	few	CASSEGKGTYGYTF	TGTGCCAGCAGTGAAGGAAAAGGAACCTATGGCTACACCTTC
TRBV30	TRBJ1-2	NA	many	CAWSHLRQLNYGYTF	TGTGCCTGGAGCCACCTAAGACAGTTAAATTATGGCTACACCTTC
TRBV20-1	TRBJ2-7	TRBD2	NA	CSAPRAGEAYEQYF	TGCAGTGCTCCCCGAGCGGGAGAAGCCTACGAGCAGTACTTC
TRBV29-1	TRBJ1-6	NA	many	CSVSRGARAYNSPLHF	TGCAGCGTGAGTCGGGGGGCGAGGGCCTATAATTCACCCCTCCACTTT
TRBV27	TRBJ2-2	NA	many	CASRVWLSGELFF	TGTGCCAGCAGGGTTTGGTTATCCGGGGAGCTGTTTTTT
TRBV6-4	TRBJ1-6	NA	medium-sized	CASSDSWGSPLHF	TGTGCCAGCAGTGACTCCTGGGGTTCACCCCTCCACTTT
TRBV20-1	TRBJ1-1	NA	NA	CSARDGGWDTEAFF	TGCAGTGCTAGAGATGGGGGGTGGGACACTGAAGCTTTCTTT
TRBV12-3/TRBV12-4	TRBJ2-1	NA	many	CASSLLEEQFF	TGTGCCAGCAGTTTATTAGAGGAGCAGTTCTTC
TRBV11-2	TRBJ2-3	TRBD2	NA	CASSSNLAGGTDTQYF	TGTGCCAGCAGCTCGAATCTAGCGGGGGGCACAGATACGCAGTATTTT
TRBV9	TRBJ2-5	TRBD2	NA	CASGLAGETGETQYF	TGCGCCAGCGGCCTAGCGGGAGAAACGGGAGAGACCCAGTACTTC
TRBV11-1	TRBJ2-6	NA	NA	CAGSLMGGSSWANVLTF	TGTGCCGGCAGCTTAATGGGGGGCAGCTCTTGGGCCAACGTCCTGACTTTC
TRBV6-2/TRBV6-3	TRBJ2-2	NA	NA	CASSYRADYTGELFF	TGTGCCAGCAGTTACCGGGCGGACTACACCGGGGAGCTGTTTTTT
TRBV29-1	TRBJ2-7	TRBD2	many	CSAREAGELSEQYF	TGCAGCGCCCGGGAAGCGGGAGAGCTATCCGAGCAGTACTTC
TRBV20-1	TRBJ2-2	NA	once	CSATSGDSGGFTGELFF	TGCAGTGCTACTAGTGGGGATAGTGGCGGGTTCACCGGGGAGCTGTTTTTT
TRBV2	TRBJ2-5	TRBD2	few	CSSSGTSLLKETQYF	TGTTCCAGCAGCGGGACTAGCCTGCTTAAAGAGACCCAGTACTTC
TRBV30	TRBJ2-7	TRBD2	NA	CAWRGTSGSEQYF	TGTGCCTGGAGGGGGACTAGCGGGAGCGAGCAGTACTTC
TRBV11-1	TRBJ2-2	NA	NA	CASSLRGTLNTGELFF	TGTGCCAGCAGCTTAAGGGGGACCCTGAACACCGGGGAGCTGTTTTTT
TRBV6-1	TRBJ1-1	TRBD1	medium-sized	CASSRQGPLEAFF	TGTGCCAGCAGTCGACAGGGGCCGCTTGAAGCTTTCTTT
TRBV13	TRBJ2-1	TRBD1	once	CANSPADRVWYNEQFF	TGTGCCAACAGCCCCGCCGACAGGGTATGGTACAATGAGCAGTTCTTC
TRBV4-3	TRBJ1-3	TRBD1	many	CASSQDPGTENTIYF	TGCGCCAGCAGCCAGGATCCCGGGACAGAAAACACCATATATTTT
TRBV20-1	TRBJ2-7	NA	many	CSARVGYEQYF	TGCAGTGCCAGGGTAGGGTACGAGCAGTACTTC
TRBV20-1	TRBJ1-1	NA	many	CSARELAGLAEAFF	TGCAGTGCTAGAGAGCTGGCAGGGTTGGCTGAAGCTTTCTTT
TRBV11-2	TRBJ2-1	TRBD2	NA	CASSLVSTSASSYNEQFF	TGTGCCAGCAGCTTAGTATCGACTAGCGCGAGCTCCTACAATGAGCAGTTCTTC
TRBV20-1	TRBJ2-1	NA	many	CSASIHNEQFF	TGCAGTGCTAGTATACACAATGAGCAGTTCTTC
TRBV5-4	TRBJ2-1	TRBD2	many	CASSPSAGEVYNEQFF	TGTGCCAGCAGCCCGTCGGCGGGAGAGGTCTACAATGAGCAGTTCTTC
TRBV10-1	TRBJ2-1	NA	many	CASSERGSSYNEQFF	TGCGCCAGCAGTGAGCGGGGAAGCTCCTACAATGAGCAGTTCTTC
TRBV20-1	TRBJ2-1	TRBD1	once	CSASLDRVNLNEQFF	TGCAGTGCTAGTCTAGACAGGGTGAATTTAAATGAGCAGTTCTTC